This TCR beta chain originates from a study of spatial heterogeneity in lung cancer (dated by TCRdb to about 2019). As for the study more broadly: More beta-chain than alpha-chain transcripts were consistently detected, likely reflecting higher beta-chain transcript abundance. TCR transcript counts in tumor regions correlated strongly with a T cell transcriptional module score from matched bulk RNA-seq. In the raw uncorrected reads, each unique combination of TCR and UMI appeared more than ten times on average. The study quantitatively compared TCR alpha and beta repertoires across multiple tumor regions, matched nontumor lung and blood in non-small cell lung cancer. Nonsynonymous mutation counts, determined by whole-exome sequencing of tumor tissue, were related to features of the TCR repertoire. At surgery, both alpha and beta chains were TCR-sequenced in approximately 210 tumor regions, about 61 matched nontumor lung samples and some 58 PBMC samples. Study-level results and caveats: Additional single-cell paired TCR alpha and beta sequencing was considered necessary to confirm, at a functional level, the hypothesis that regional TCRs recognize regional mutations. TCR-seq coverage of tumor T cells was estimated to be only 6% to 7.5% for alpha chains and 11% to 15% for beta chains. Counts of ubiquitous and regional expanded TCRs were found to correlate with counts of ubiquitous and regional nonsynonymous mutations, respectively. The number of expanded intratumoral alpha and beta TCRs correlated with the tumor nonsynonymous mutation count.

This clonotype was recorded at least ten times. Its target antigen remains unknown. No quality values exist for individual bases; no much larger clone is one base distant. Taken with the paper, the label for time point translates to: sample taken at primary tumor resection. Samples were obtained from over 70 patients with early-stage, untreated non-small cell lung cancer from the lung TRACERx cohort. For TCR sequencing, whole RNA was extracted from tumor and nontumor lung tissue, or from cryopreserved PBMC samples, and no cell sorting was done. Only patients for whom sufficient RNA was available from at least two tumor regions were selected for TCR sequencing. Tumor and adjacent nontumor lung specimens were reviewed by a lung pathologist before selection. The germline V gene (reference sequence) provides CDR1 DFQATT and CDR2 SNEGSKA. Cut back by 0 bases and 4 bases, the V and J ends lie 9 bases apart. Inclusive of the bounding cysteine and phenylalanine, the CDR3 is 13 residues long. Only CDR3 DNA is held: 39 bases, read in frame from base 1.

The library was made by 5' RACE. TCRdb shows the sequencer as NextSeq 500. In the TCR library protocol, a unique molecular identifier was attached to each TCR cDNA molecule so that PCR and sequencing errors could be corrected. Per the original workflow: Decombinator tools were used for TCR identification, UMI-based error correction and CDR3 extraction. Expanded TCRs were defined as those above a frequency of 2 per 1,000, corresponding to the top 1% of the tumor frequency distribution. Expanded tumor TCRs statistically deemed absent (corrected P<0.05) from at least one tumor region were classed as regional, and all other expanded tumor TCRs were classed as ubiquitous. Rényi diversity was computed with the R vegan package after subsampling each repertoire 100 times to 5,000 TCRs. To build CDR3 similarity networks, amino acid triplet string-kernel similarity was used, and CDR3s were connected when their pairwise similarity was above 0.82. TCRdb's own reprocessing of the public reads used fastp at Q25 and MiXCR and kept productive beta chains. All rows with the same CDR3 protein become a single entry with the most common DNA and genes. The V and J calls shown here were made by TCRdb, not taken from the authors' results. The table for this sample lists about 3,900 distinct CDR3 sequences; roughly 4% of them were counted only once. Of the sample, approximately 49% is held by the ten largest clones.

Sequencing used lung tumor tissue, obtained at surgery. The rearranged chain carries TRBV20-1 and TRBJ1-1; TRBD1 might be the D gene, on 5 matching bases. This clonotype was obtained from a male donor with early-stage non-small cell lung cancer. The DNA is as follows: TGCAGTGCTAGAGAGGGGGGTACCACTGAAGCTTTCTTT. The translation is CSAREGGTTEAFF.